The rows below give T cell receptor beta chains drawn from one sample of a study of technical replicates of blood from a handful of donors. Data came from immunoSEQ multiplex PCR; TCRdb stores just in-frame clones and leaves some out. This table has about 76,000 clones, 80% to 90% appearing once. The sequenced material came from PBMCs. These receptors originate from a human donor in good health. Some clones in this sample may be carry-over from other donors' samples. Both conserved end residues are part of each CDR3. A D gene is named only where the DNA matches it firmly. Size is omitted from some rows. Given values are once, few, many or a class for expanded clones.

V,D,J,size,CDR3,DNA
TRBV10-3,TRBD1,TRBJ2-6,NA,CAISQQGALGANVLTF,TGTGCCATCAGCCAACAGGGGGCGCTTGGGGCCAACGTCCTGACTTTC
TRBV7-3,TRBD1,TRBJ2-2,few,CASEAEGQDGELFF,TGTGCCAGCGAGGCGGAGGGACAGGACGGGGAGCTGTTTTTT
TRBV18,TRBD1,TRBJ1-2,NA,CASSPSDRGPSGGYTF,TGTGCCAGCTCACCCTCCGACAGGGGACCCTCGGGTGGCTACACCTTC
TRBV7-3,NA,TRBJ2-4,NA,CASSPGAGWGNIQYF,TGTGCCAGCAGCCCAGGGGCGGGCTGGGGAAACATTCAGTACTTC
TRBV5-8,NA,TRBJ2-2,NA,CASSPYSGLNTGELFF,TGTGCCAGCAGCCCCTACAGCGGACTTAACACCGGGGAGCTGTTTTTT
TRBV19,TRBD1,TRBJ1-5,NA,CASNPPDRVSNQPQHF,TGCGCCAGTAATCCTCCCGACAGGGTCTCAAATCAGCCCCAGCATTTT
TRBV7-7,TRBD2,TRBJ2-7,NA,CASSLEAGGSYEQYF,TGTGCCAGCAGCTTGGAAGCGGGGGGCTCCTACGAGCAGTACTTC
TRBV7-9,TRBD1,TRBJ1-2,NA,CASSLGGQGANYGYTF,TGTGCCAGCAGCTTAGGAGGTCAGGGGGCTAACTATGGCTACACCTTC
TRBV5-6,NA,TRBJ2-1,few,CASSLFPRSDNEQFF,TGTGCCAGCAGCTTGTTTCCGAGAAGCGACAATGAGCAGTTCTTC
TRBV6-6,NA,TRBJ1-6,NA,CAVQNGNSPLHF,TGTGCAGTCCAGAACGGGAATTCACCCCTCCACTTT
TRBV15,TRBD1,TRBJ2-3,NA,CATSRRVSGQGTDTQYF,TGTGCCACCAGCAGAAGGGTGTCCGGACAGGGGACAGATACGCAGTATTTT
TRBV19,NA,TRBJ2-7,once,CASSIGPFSSYEQYF,TGTGCCAGTAGTATAGGGCCCTTCAGCTCCTACGAGCAGTACTTC
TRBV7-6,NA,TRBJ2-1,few,CASSNYGAGSNEQFF,TGTGCCAGCTCTAATTACGGCGCAGGGTCAAATGAGCAGTTCTTC
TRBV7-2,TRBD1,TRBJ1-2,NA,CASSLQPGQGFYGYTF,TGTGCCAGCAGCTTACAACCCGGACAGGGATTCTATGGCTACACCTTC
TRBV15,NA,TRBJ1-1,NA,CATSRGANTEAFF,TGTGCCACCAGCAGGGGCGCGAACACTGAAGCTTTCTTT
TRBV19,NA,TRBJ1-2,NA,CASSIAGTSYGYTF,TGTGCCAGTAGTATAGCCGGGACATCCTATGGCTACACCTTC
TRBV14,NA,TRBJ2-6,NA,CASSPYRAPGANVLTF,TGTGCCAGCAGCCCCTACAGGGCCCCTGGGGCCAACGTCCTGACTTTC
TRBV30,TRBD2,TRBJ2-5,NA,CAWNRDYQETQYF,TGTGCCTGGAACCGGGACTATCAAGAGACCCAGTACTTC
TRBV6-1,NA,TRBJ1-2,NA,CASIRELTNYGYTF,TGTGCCAGCATACGAGAGCTCACTAACTATGGCTACACCTTC
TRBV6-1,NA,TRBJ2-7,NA,CASSEMRAIGSYEQYF,TGTGCCAGCAGTGAAATGAGGGCCATCGGATCATACGAGCAGTACTTC
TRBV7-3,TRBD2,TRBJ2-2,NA,CASSPPAGGNTGELFF,TGTGCCAGCAGCCCACCAGCGGGGGGGAACACCGGGGAGCTGTTTTTT
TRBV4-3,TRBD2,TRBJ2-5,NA,CASSPGGGQETQYF,TGCGCCAGCAGCCCGGGGGGGGGCCAAGAGACCCAGTACTTC
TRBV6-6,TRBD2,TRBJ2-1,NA,CASSSERGSYNEQFF,TGTGCCAGCAGTTCCGAGCGGGGTTCGTACAATGAGCAGTTCTTC
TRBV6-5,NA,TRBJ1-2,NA,CASRMAGGFDGYTF,TGTGCCAGCAGGATGGCAGGAGGATTTGATGGCTACACCTTC
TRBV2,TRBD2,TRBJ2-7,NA,CASSERLAGPYEQYF,TGTGCCAGCAGTGAAAGACTAGCCGGGCCCTACGAGCAGTACTTC
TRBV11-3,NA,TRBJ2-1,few,CASSPRGISNNEQFF,TGTGCCAGCAGCCCCCGGGGAATCTCGAACAATGAGCAGTTCTTC
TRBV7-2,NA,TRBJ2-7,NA,CASSELPDGEQYF,TGTGCCAGCAGCGAACTGCCCGACGGGGAGCAGTACTTC
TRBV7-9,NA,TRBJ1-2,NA,CASSSGLANYGYTF,TGTGCCAGCAGCTCAGGACTAGCTAACTATGGCTACACCTTC
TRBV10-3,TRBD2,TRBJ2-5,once,CASSGTSGITWETQYF,TGTGCCAGCTCCGGGACTAGCGGGATAACGTGGGAGACCCAGTACTTC
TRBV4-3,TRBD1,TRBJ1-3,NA,CASSQDRGSGNTIYF,TGCGCCAGCAGCCAAGACAGGGGGTCAGGAAACACCATATATTTT
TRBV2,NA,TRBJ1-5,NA,CASSVIGRTNQPQHF,TGTGCCAGCAGTGTAATAGGACGGACAAATCAGCCCCAGCATTTT
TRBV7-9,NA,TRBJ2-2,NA,CASSSQTGVLGELFF,TGTGCCAGCAGCTCGCAAACCGGGGTCCTGGGGGAGCTGTTTTTT
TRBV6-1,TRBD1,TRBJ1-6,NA,CASAQTGNNSPLHF,TGTGCCAGCGCTCAGACAGGGAATAATTCACCCCTCCACTTT
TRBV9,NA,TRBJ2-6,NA,CASSPDARAGANVLTF,TGTGCCAGCAGCCCCGACGCCAGGGCTGGGGCCAACGTCCTGACTTTC
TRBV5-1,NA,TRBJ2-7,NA,CASSLNPDNYEQYF,TGCGCCAGCAGCTTGAACCCGGACAACTACGAGCAGTACTTC
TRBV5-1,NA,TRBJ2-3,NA,CASSLGGGLSTDTQYF,TGCGCCAGCAGCTTGGGGGGGGGCCTAAGCACAGATACGCAGTATTTT
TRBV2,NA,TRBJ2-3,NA,CASSELPGVPDTQYF,TGTGCCAGCAGTGAGTTGCCGGGGGTTCCAGATACGCAGTATTTT
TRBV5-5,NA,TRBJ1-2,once,CASSLVGGANYGYTF,TGTGCCAGCAGCTTGGTTGGGGGCGCAAACTATGGCTACACCTTC
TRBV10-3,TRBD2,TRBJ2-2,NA,CAISEREGTGELFF,TGTGCCATCAGTGAGCGGGAGGGAACCGGGGAGCTGTTTTTT
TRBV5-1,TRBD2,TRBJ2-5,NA,CASSPVGGQETQYF,TGCGCCAGCAGCCCGGTGGGAGGGCAAGAGACCCAGTACTTC
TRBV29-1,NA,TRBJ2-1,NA,CSVEDRRESSYNEQFF,TGCAGCGTTGAAGATCGCCGGGAGAGCTCCTACAATGAGCAGTTCTTC
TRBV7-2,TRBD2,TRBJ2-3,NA,CASSLASSGHTQYF,TGTGCCAGCAGCTTAGCGTCTAGCGGACATACGCAGTATTTT
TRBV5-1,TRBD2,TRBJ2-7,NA,CASSWGLAGESYEQYF,TGCGCCAGCAGCTGGGGACTAGCGGGGGAATCCTACGAGCAGTACTTC
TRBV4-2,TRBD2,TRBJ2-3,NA,CASSPPRGGTDTQYF,TGTGCCAGCAGCCCCCCGCGGGGGGGCACAGATACGCAGTATTTT
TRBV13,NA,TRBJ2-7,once,CASSTTDSTYEQYF,TGTGCCAGCAGCACGACGGACTCGACCTACGAGCAGTACTTC
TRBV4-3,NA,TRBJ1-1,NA,CASSQDLRGGTEAFF,TGCGCCAGCAGCCAAGACCTCAGGGGTGGCACTGAAGCTTTCTTT
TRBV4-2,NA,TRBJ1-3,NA,CASSQLDRSGNTIYF,TGTGCCAGCAGCCAGCTGGACAGATCTGGAAACACCATATATTTT
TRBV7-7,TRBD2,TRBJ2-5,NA,CASSETGTSRGETQYF,TGTGCCAGCAGCGAAACCGGGACTAGCCGCGGGGAGACCCAGTACTTC
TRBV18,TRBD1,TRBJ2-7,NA,CASSHGSGTGAYEQYF,TGTGCCAGCTCACACGGTTCCGGGACAGGGGCATACGAGCAGTACTTC
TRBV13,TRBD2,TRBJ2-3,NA,CASSLGLGTSGDTQYF,TGTGCCAGCAGCTTAGGGTTAGGGACTAGCGGAGATACGCAGTATTTT
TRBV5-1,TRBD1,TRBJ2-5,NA,CASSLAGTGEETQYF,TGCGCCAGCAGCTTGGCGGGGACAGGGGAAGAGACCCAGTACTTC
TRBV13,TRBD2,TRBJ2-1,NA,CASSLTSGGISYNEQFF,TGTGCCAGCAGCTTGACTAGCGGGGGGATCTCCTACAATGAGCAGTTCTTC
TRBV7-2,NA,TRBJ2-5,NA,CASSYNAASLVRETQYF,TGTGCCAGCAGCTATAACGCCGCAAGTCTGGTGCGAGAGACCCAGTACTTC
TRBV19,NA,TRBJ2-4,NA,CASSSTGEVNIQYF,TGTGCCAGTAGTAGTACCGGGGAGGTAAACATTCAGTACTTC
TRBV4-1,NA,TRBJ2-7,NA,CASSYTLPNEQYF,TGCGCCAGCAGCTACACCCTGCCCAACGAGCAGTACTTC
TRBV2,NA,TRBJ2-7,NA,CASSGLRAGEQYF,TGTGCCAGCAGTGGGCTCAGGGCAGGAGAGCAGTACTTC
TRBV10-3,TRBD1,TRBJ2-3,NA,CAIRRSGTATDTQYF,TGTGCCATCAGACGATCCGGGACAGCTACAGATACGCAGTATTTT